Below, 23 T cell receptor beta chains from the same sample are listed, as sequenced in a study of T cell repertoires in cytomegalovirus infection. Antigens of these TCRs are unknown. TCRdb reprocessed the reads via MiXCR and lists one record per CDR3 protein. This sample has hundreds of thousands of distinct CDR3 sequences, with roughly 34% found just once. The sample consisted of cultured PBMCs, taken from culture after CMV antigen stimulation. These receptors all stem from a human donor in good health (CMV status not recorded). Some clones in this sample may be carry-over from other donors' samples.

The table lists this clonotype with a few counts. The chain is built from TRBV5-4 and TRBJ2-2; TRBD2 aligns across 7 bases. CDR1 is SGHNT, CDR2 YYREEE, per germline (reference sequence). CDR3 length equals 14 residues. The junction had 4 bases not matched to a gene; V was cut back by 6 bases and J by 2 bases. The CDR3 DNA is TGTGCCAGCATCCCTAGCGGTAACACCGGGGAGCTGTTTTTT. Amino acids: CASIPSGNTGELFF.

The table lists this clonotype with a few counts. V and J are TRBV20-1 and TRBJ2-5; D unclear. Germline-derived CDR1 and CDR2 are DFQATT and SNEGSKA (reference sequence). V was pared by 3 bases and J by 1 base, with 6 bases between. This CDR3 has 12 amino acids. In DNA, the CDR3 is TGCAGTGCTAGCTGGGCCCAAGAGACCCAGTACTTC. It codes for CSASWAQETQYF.

The V and J genes are TRBV19 and TRBJ1-5; 8 bases match TRBD1. V was clipped by 10 bases and J by 4 bases; unmatched bases: 15. In germline, CDR1 is LNHDA, CDR2 SQIVND (reference sequence). The CDR3 loop spans 16 amino acids. The CDR3 spells CATRDRKRGSNQPQHF. Here the CDR3 DNA reads TGTGCCACCCGGGACAGGAAAAGGGGTTCTAATCAGCCCCAGCATTTT. Looking up the rest from reference TRBV19 and TRBJ1-5 gives the full variable domain: DGGITQSPKYLFRKEGQNVTLSCEQNLNHDAMYWYRQDPGQGLRLIYYSQIVNDFQKGDIAEGYSVSREKKESFPLTVTSAQKNPTAFYLCATRDRKRGSNQPQHFGDGTRLSIL.

This clonotype was observed many times. The chain uses TRBV7-3 and TRBJ2-6; 7 nucleotides match TRBD2. V lost 1 base to trimming and J lost 0 bases; unmatched junction nucleotides: 3. Germline values: CDR1 SGHTA, CDR2 FQGTGA. The CDR3 covers 17 residues. The CDR3 sequence: CASSLMGGSSGANVLTF. CDR3 DNA: TGTGCCAGCAGCTTAATGGGGGGGAGCTCTGGGGCCAACGTCCTGACTTTC.

This clonotype was counted only a few times. V gene TRBV28 combines with J gene TRBJ1-2, with D possibly being TRBD1 (6 bases). The ends were cut back, 4 bases at V and 5 bases at J, with 8 bases in the middle. From germline, CDR1 is MDHEN and CDR2 SYDVKM. This CDR3 region has 12 residues. The CDR3 loop reads CASSSGQYGYTF. The CDR3 bases are TGTGCCAGCAGTTCCGGACAGTATGGCTACACCTTC.

The chain couples TRBV7-8 to TRBJ1-3; weak D call: TRBD1 (6 bases). Trimming stripped 7 bases from V and 1 base from J, with 14 bases between. This CDR3 has 15 residues. CDR1 is SGHVS and CDR2 is FQNEAQ in the germline V gene. The CDR3 nucleotides read TGTGCCAGCAAGCCACAGGGTCAATCTGGAAACACCATATATTTT. This encodes CASKPQGQSGNTIYF.

This clonotype turned up a few times. J is TRBJ2-2 and V is TRBV6-5; 8 nucleotides match TRBD2. CDR3 length: 16 amino acids. V was pared by 3 bases and J by 4 bases, with 7 bases of the junction left unmatched. CDR1 and CDR2 from the germline V gene are MNHEY and SVGAGI. DNA for the CDR3: TGTGCCAGCAGTTATGGAGCGGGAGCGGGCACCGGGGAGCTGTTTTTT. Protein: CASSYGAGAGTGELFF.

This clonotype was seen only a few times. This chain links TRBV7-2 with TRBJ2-1; maybe TRBD2 (6 bases). V shed 1 base and J shed 6 bases, with 13 bases lying between them. The CDR3 has 15 residues. Germline CDR1 SGHTA, CDR2 FQGNSA. The CDR3 loop reads CASSLGRREINEQFF. The CDR3 DNA follows: TGTGCCAGCAGCTTAGGGCGGCGGGAAATCAATGAGCAGTTCTTC.

The chain is built from TRBV7-3 and TRBJ2-1; 8 positions match TRBD2. V trimming: 5 bases; J trimming: 0 bases; junction bases outside the gene matches: 12. There are 18 residues in the CDR3. Germline V lookup: CDR1 SGHTA, CDR2 FQGTGA. This chain's CDR3 is CASSLEASGYSSYNEQFF. The CDR3 DNA sequence: TGTGCCAGCAGCCTAGAGGCTAGCGGGTATAGCTCCTACAATGAGCAGTTCTTC.

The rearrangement links TRBV4-3 to TRBJ1-3; D not certain. The CDR3 covers 13 residues. The ends were cut back, 3 bases at V and 1 base at J, with 4 bases in the middle. CDR1 and CDR2 (germline): LGHNA, YSLEER. The CDR3 protein is CASSQVSGNTIYF. CDR3 nucleotide sequence: TGCGCCAGCAGCCAGGTATCTGGAAACACCATATATTTT.

The V and J genes are TRBV7-9 and TRBJ2-7; D is perhaps TRBD1 or TRBD2 (5 bases each). Germline V gene sequence: CDR1 SEHNR, CDR2 FQNEAQ (reference sequence). V was clipped by 4 bases and J by 6 bases, with 19 bases between them. The CDR3 is 15 residues long. CDR3 bases: TGTGCCAGCAGCTCTCACGGGGCCGGTAGGGGCGAGCAGTACTTC. Translation gives CASSSHGAGRGEQYF.

Turning to this clonotype: It may be a read error: a sequence one base away is much more abundant. The rearrangement uses TRBV5-8 and TRBJ2-6, with 9 bases fitting TRBD1. CDR1 and CDR2 (germline): SGHTS, YDEGEE. CDR3 length: 16 residues. CDR3 DNA: TGTGCCAGCAGCACTGACAGGGGGTCTGGGGCCAACGTCCTGTCTTTC. Translating gives CASSTDRGSGANVLSF.

This sequence joins TRBV6-5 and TRBJ2-7; the D is unclear. Germline lookup yields CDR1 MNHEY and CDR2 SVGAGI. The CDR3 length is 13 residues. V lost 8 bases to trimming and J lost 3 bases, with 14 bases between them. Written as DNA, the CDR3 is TGTGCCAGCGGACCCCGACACTTCTACGAGCAGTACTTC. This encodes CASGPRHFYEQYF.

The genes are TRBV12-3 or TRBV12-4 and TRBJ2-7; TRBD1 agrees at 9 bases. V gave up 4 bases and J gave up 12 bases; unmatched junction bases: 10. The CDR3 covers 13 residues. The CDR3 DNA is TGTGCCAGCAGTTCAGGGACAGGGCAGAGGATGTACGTC. Its protein product is CASSSGTGQRMYV.

Ten or more counts support this clonotype. In DNA form, the CDR3 reads TGTGCCAGCAGCTTAGGGACAGGGTCCTCTGGCTACACCTTC. Its protein is CASSLGTGSSGYTF. The rearrangement links TRBV7-2 to TRBJ1-2, with TRBD1 matching over 8 bases. Germline V gene data show CDR1 as SGHTA and CDR2 as FQGNSA. V lost 1 base and J lost 7; bases outside the gene matches: 5. The CDR3 extends over 14 amino acids.

The J gene is TRBJ2-7, the V gene TRBV27; 15 bases map to TRBD2. Trimming cost V 5 bases and J 1 base; bases outside gene matches: 3. Germline V lookup: CDR1 MNHEY, CDR2 SMNVEV (reference sequence). CDR3 length: 16 residues. Here the CDR3 reads CASSPGLAGGSYEQYV. DNA of the CDR3: TGTGCCAGCAGTCCCGGACTAGCGGGAGGGTCCTACGAGCAGTACGTC.

This clonotype was recorded at least ten times. This chain connects TRBV7-2 to TRBJ2-7; tentative D call: TRBD2 (6 bases). CDR3 length: 14 amino acids. The germline gives CDR1 SGHTA, CDR2 FQGNSA. Trimming left V 5 bases short and J 2 bases short, with 13 bases between. The CDR3 is CASSVSWGAYEQYF. CDR3 in DNA: TGTGCCAGCAGCGTTAGCTGGGGGGCCTACGAGCAGTACTTC.

This clonotype appeared a few times. The chain employs TRBV11-3 and TRBJ1-1, with D hard to call. V was cut by 5 bases and J by 1 base, with 14 bases left in between. This CDR3 has 15 residues. The germline gives CDR1 SGHNT, CDR2 YENEEA. The CDR3 sequence: CASSTRPQANTEAFF. CDR3 nucleotide sequence: TGTGCCAGCAGCACCCGCCCTCAGGCGAACACTGAAGCTTTCTTT.

With regard to this clonotype: At one boundary the junction diverges from the germline segment, which might be a read error. J is TRBJ2-2 and V is TRBV6-5; no definite D call. Germline V gene sequence: CDR1 MNHEY, CDR2 SVGAGI. The CDR3 extends over 16 amino acids. This CDR3 reads CASTYAPDSNTGELFF. The DNA for the CDR3 is TGTGCCAGCACTTACGCACCCGACTCGAACACCGGGGAGCTGTTTTTT.

This clonotype occurred a few times. V and J are TRBV6-2 or TRBV6-3 and TRBJ1-1; TRBD1 matches 9 bases. The junction had 4 bases not matched to a gene; V was cut back by 6 bases and J by 5 bases. CDR1 and CDR2 (germline): MNHEY, SVGEGT. The CDR3 totals 13 residues. CDR3 bases: TGTGCCAGCAGAACAGGGGGCTGGACTGAAGCTTTCTTT. Encoded protein: CASRTGGWTEAFF.

A few counts support this clonotype. This chain connects TRBV7-3 to TRBJ2-2; no reliable D call. V shed 2 bases and J shed 9 bases, with 4 bases lying between them. Germline CDR1 and CDR2: SGHTA and FQGTGA. The CDR3 spans 11 residues. The CDR3 protein is CASSLARELFF. The CDR3 DNA sequence: TGTGCCAGCAGCTTAGCCCGGGAGCTGTTTTTT.

This chain joins TRBV7-2 and TRBJ2-1, with unresolved D. This CDR3 spans 14 amino acids. CDR1 and CDR2 from the germline V gene are SGHTA and FQGNSA. V was trimmed by 1 base and J by 6 bases, leaving 10 bases between them. CDR3 sequence: CASSLVLEANEQFF. The DNA for the CDR3 is TGTGCCAGCAGCTTAGTTCTAGAAGCCAATGAGCAGTTCTTC.

This clonotype was found a few times. The J gene is TRBJ2-1, the V gene TRBV5-1, with D possibly matching TRBD2 (5 bases). The CDR3 is 17 amino acids. Trimming pared 0 bases from V and 1 base from J, leaving 14 bases between. In germline, CDR1 is SGHRS, CDR2 YFSETQ. The CDR3 sequence: CASSLGRTSFSYNEQFF. The CDR3 nucleotides read TGCGCCAGCAGCTTGGGGAGAACTAGTTTTTCCTACAATGAGCAGTTCTTC.